The rows below give T cell receptor beta chains drawn from one sample of a study of blood T cell repertoires in COVID-19. Some clones are missing from TCRdb's copy, which holds only in-frame ones; the method was immunoSEQ multiplex PCR. The table includes approximately 670,000 clones, more than 80% detected once. The source material was peripheral blood. All receptors derive from a woman aged 18-30 years with acute or convalescent COVID-19. Each CDR3 is given with its conserved first and last residue.

v_call: TRBV3-1/TRBV3-2; cdr3_aa: CASSTRLDGYEQYF
v_call: TRBV24-1; cdr3_aa: CATSDPGTGVGNEQFF
v_call: TRBV5-1; cdr3_aa: CASSLGHQPINYGYTF
v_call: TRBV9; cdr3_aa: CASSVTGGADFEAFF
v_call: TRBV5-4; cdr3_aa: CASSHNTGQGGNQPQHF
v_call: TRBV4-2; cdr3_aa: CASSQDLGSGGYEQYF
v_call: TRBV9; cdr3_aa: CASSLSGTGELFF
v_call: TRBV18; cdr3_aa: CASSPLTGEEPQHF
v_call: TRBV4-3; cdr3_aa: CASSIDRDYEQYF
v_call: TRBV5-4; cdr3_aa: CASSSGTSGVYNEQFF
v_call: TRBV7-2; cdr3_aa: CASNLRGGYTF
v_call: TRBV5-1; cdr3_aa: CASSPGTVLVSDTQYF
v_call: TRBV28; cdr3_aa: CASSLQGALGKLFF
v_call: TRBV11-2; cdr3_aa: CASSQTRDRNFLPYEQYF
v_call: TRBV3-1/TRBV3-2; cdr3_aa: CASSRKGSNQPQHF
v_call: TRBV4-2; cdr3_aa: CASSQEGTTTYNEQFF
v_call: TRBV2; cdr3_aa: CASSPRTENTEAFF
v_call: TRBV9; cdr3_aa: CASSPGGSNYGYTF
v_call: TRBV19; cdr3_aa: CASSPLTEGNQPQHF
v_call: TRBV9; cdr3_aa: CASTSRTSGSYNEQFF
v_call: TRBV30; cdr3_aa: CAWSLDRSRVNTIYF
v_call: TRBV10-3; cdr3_aa: CAISDAWGGSNEKLFF
v_call: TRBV7-2; cdr3_aa: CASSPGPVRDYGYTF
v_call: TRBV27; cdr3_aa: CASNPGGVGNEQFF
v_call: TRBV5-6; cdr3_aa: CASSGGQGYHSNQPQHF
v_call: TRBV27; cdr3_aa: CASSFYRGQGYTF
v_call: TRBV9; cdr3_aa: CASSPSGTRMYEQFF
v_call: TRBV6-2/TRBV6-3; cdr3_aa: CASSESEQGKLFF
v_call: TRBV24-1; cdr3_aa: CATSVGPGQGNQPQHF
v_call: TRBV6-5; cdr3_aa: CASSVTRDTEAFF
v_call: TRBV7-6; cdr3_aa: CASSISGGRNEQFF
v_call: TRBV24-1; cdr3_aa: CATSDSNTDYTEAFF
v_call: TRBV4-2; cdr3_aa: CASSQGYVDRANGYTF
v_call: TRBV6-5; cdr3_aa: CASKGGLAGGKTQYF
v_call: TRBV4-1; cdr3_aa: CASRGQGTHGYTF
v_call: TRBV25-1; cdr3_aa: CASSGGQSSYNEQFF
v_call: TRBV10-1; cdr3_aa: CASSEFPARRDRDTDTQYF
v_call: TRBV3-1/TRBV3-2; cdr3_aa: CASSQDYRLHPYF
v_call: TRBV2; cdr3_aa: CASRSSGANEQFF
v_call: TRBV7-8; cdr3_aa: CASSLLRGGRRPLHF
v_call: TRBV4-2; cdr3_aa: CASSQDIGGGPPDTQYF
v_call: TRBV19; cdr3_aa: CASSPGGETYEQYF
v_call: TRBV4-1; cdr3_aa: CASSQVTSTGRSGYTF
v_call: TRBV2; cdr3_aa: CASSEAPGLGVGQYF
v_call: TRBV11-2; cdr3_aa: CASSVERTGGEKLFF
v_call: TRBV4-1; cdr3_aa: CASSQGVPAHFTDTQYF
v_call: TRBV9; cdr3_aa: CASSVATGGTGELFF
v_call: TRBV15; cdr3_aa: CATSRQKNTEAFF
v_call: TRBV3-1/TRBV3-2; cdr3_aa: CASSSRQDRAFF
v_call: TRBV29-1; cdr3_aa: CSVEDFDRGYEKLFF
v_call: TRBV6-5; cdr3_aa: CASFDLWKGYTF
v_call: TRBV6-5; cdr3_aa: CASSFPGTFSHNEQFF
v_call: TRBV4-1; cdr3_aa: CASSQGWGPLDGQPQHF
v_call: TRBV5-1; cdr3_aa: CASSLALTPNTEAFF
v_call: TRBV28; cdr3_aa: CASRIDRGLEAFF
v_call: TRBV12-3/TRBV12-4; cdr3_aa: CASSRTLIYGYTF
v_call: TRBV18; cdr3_aa: CASFGQGWDYGYTF
v_call: TRBV30; cdr3_aa: CASNREIGEQYF
v_call: TRBV9; cdr3_aa: CASNSGRDRTTNEKLFF